This TCR beta chain was retrieved from a study of shared T cell receptors in the human thymus. Sequencing used immunoSEQ multiplex PCR; TCRdb keeps in-frame clones, though not all of them. Found here are almost 550,000 clones, about four fifths of them singletons; the top ten hold about 0.013%. This same sample was also taken into another study, of human thymus T cells. Turning to that study: From resections taken during corrective heart surgery, the thymus tissue was obtained. Related research reported highly overlapping thymic repertoires among unrelated individuals.

This receptor was identified in a boy in the first two years of life with a congenital heart defect. The specimen sequenced was thymocytes.

The CDR3 sequence: CASSLGQGTSYGYTF. CDR3 nucleotides: TGCGCCAGCAGCTTGGGTCAGGGAACGAGCTATGGCTACACCTTC. The rearrangement uses TRBV5-1 and TRBJ1-2; possibly TRBD1 for D (5 bases). Trimming removed 0 bases at V and 4 bases at J, with 13 bases between. Germline CDR1 SGHRS, CDR2 YFSETQ. This CDR3 comprises 15 residues.